What follows are 7 T cell receptor beta chains derived from one specimen sequenced in a study of T cell responses to AZD1222 COVID-19 vaccine. Clones were read by immunoSEQ multiplex PCR, and TCRdb kept only the in-frame ones, dropping some. Seen here are around 190,000 clones, over 80% observed once, and the top ten hold roughly 1.3%. The source was peripheral blood, collected on day 0 of AZD1222 vaccination. The receptors derive from an adult in good health.

The chain links TRBV29-1 to TRBJ1-2; 7 nucleotides match TRBD1. The trim removed 2 bases at V and 1 base at J, leaving 1 base unmatched. The CDR3 runs 13 residues. CDR1 and CDR2 from the germline V gene are SQVTM and ANQGSEA. The CDR3 DNA is TGCAGCGTTGAACACAGGGGTAACTATGGCTACACCTTC. Amino acids: CSVEHRGNYGYTF.

This chain connects TRBV27 to TRBJ1-6, with D possibly matching TRBD1 (6 bases). This CDR3 comprises 20 residues. CDR1 is MNHEY, CDR2 SMNVEV, per germline (reference sequence). The ends were cut back, 6 bases at V and 0 bases at J, with 24 bases in the middle. The CDR3 loop is CASSVITGTLESSYNSPLHF. The DNA for the CDR3 is TGTGCCAGCAGCGTAATTACCGGGACACTAGAGAGCTCCTATAATTCACCCCTCCACTTT.

The rearrangement uses TRBV4-1 and TRBJ1-6; D is ambiguous. The CDR3 is 17 amino acids. Looked up from germline, CDR1 is MGHRA and CDR2 is YSYEKL. Trimming stripped 4 bases from V and 0 bases from J, with 13 bases between. CDR3 in amino acids: CASSPPSTASYNSPLHF. The DNA of the CDR3 is TGCGCCAGCAGCCCACCCTCGACCGCCTCCTATAATTCACCCCTCCACTTT.

The J gene is TRBJ1-5, the V gene TRBV2; possibly TRBD1 for D (6 bases). Germline V gene lookup returns CDR1 SNHLY and CDR2 FYNNEI. Trimming took off 5 bases at V and 7 bases at J, with 18 bases between the two ends. The CDR3 has 15 residues. Here the CDR3 DNA reads TGTGCCAGCAGTCGCTCGGGGGCTTTTGAGCAGCCCCAGCATTTT. It codes for CASSRSGAFEQPQHF.

The chain carries TRBV15 and TRBJ2-5; D unclear. CDR3 length: 14 amino acids. Germline assignment: CDR1 LNHNV and CDR2 YYDKDF (reference sequence). V was cut by 3 bases and J by 2 bases, with 10 bases left in between. This CDR3 is CATSRTGLQETQYF. Written as DNA, the CDR3 is TGTGCCACCAGCAGGACTGGCCTACAAGAGACCCAGTACTTC.

The chain joins TRBV6-5 to TRBJ2-3; 8 bases line up with TRBD1. This CDR3 has 13 residues. Germline CDR1 is MNHEY and CDR2 is SVGAGI. J lost 6 bases, V lost 8 bases, and 7 bases had no gene match. The CDR3, as DNA: TGTGCCAGCCAGACAGGGGTGGGGGATACGCAGTATTTT. Translation: CASQTGVGDTQYF.

On this clone: The junction departs from germline at one end; a sequencing error may be responsible. The chain is built from TRBV10-2 and TRBJ1-5; the D is unclear. Germline V lookup: CDR1 WSHSY, CDR2 SAAADI. CDR3 length equals 14 residues. CDR3 bases: TGCGCCACCAGTAAAATTCATGGGAATCAGCCCCAGCATTTT. It is translated as CATSKIHGNQPQHF.